The rows below give T cell receptor beta chains drawn from one sample of a study of blood T cells in healthy people across ages. Each CDR3 protein is one row after TCRdb ran MiXCR on the 5' RACE reads. In the table there are 1.5 million to 2 million distinct CDR3 sequences, roughly 49% of which are singletons. The sample consisted of blood. These receptors originate from a middle-aged woman in good health. CDR3s include the opening cysteine and the closing phenylalanine or tryptophan. The order of the fields is J gene, D gene, V gene, clone size, CDR3 DNA, CDR3 protein. D genes are given only for firm matches. Only part of the rows carry a size: once, few, many, or a class if the clone is expanded.

J: TRBJ2-1; D: TRBD1; V: TRBV27; size: few; DNA: TGTGCCAGCAGTTTAGCTGGGACAGGGACCTACAATGAGCAGTTCTTC; CDR3: CASSLAGTGTYNEQFF
J: TRBJ1-2; D: TRBD1; V: TRBV6-5; size: .; DNA: TGTGCCAGCAGTTACTATCGGGCAGGGGGCGCTAACTATGGCCACACCTTC; CDR3: CASSYYRAGGANYGHTF
J: TRBJ1-2; D: .; V: TRBV4-3; size: .; DNA: TGCGCCAGCAGCCAAGCCGGGCAGGCCGCTCCATATGGCTACACCTTC; CDR3: CASSQAGQAAPYGYTF
J: TRBJ2-3; D: TRBD2; V: TRBV11-2; size: .; DNA: TGTGCCAGCAGCTTAGCTCTCCCCCCGGCGGGGGGGAATACAGATACGCAGTATTTT; CDR3: CASSLALPPAGGNTDTQYF
J: TRBJ1-2; D: .; V: TRBV20-1; size: few; DNA: TGCAGTGCTAGTGGTGGGGGTTCCGGCTACACCTTC; CDR3: CSASGGGSGYTF
J: TRBJ2-1; D: .; V: TRBV4-1; size: few; DNA: TGCGCCAGCAGCCAAGAGGCGTATGAGCAGTTCTTC; CDR3: CASSQEAYEQFF
J: TRBJ1-1; D: .; V: TRBV7-2; size: .; DNA: TGTGCCAGCAGCTACCAGGTAATGAAGACTGAAGCTTTCTTT; CDR3: CASSYQVMKTEAFF
J: TRBJ2-7; D: .; V: TRBV24-1; size: .; DNA: TGTGCCACCAGTGAGGGGGCTCTGTACGAGCAGTACTTC; CDR3: CATSEGALYEQYF
J: TRBJ2-5; D: TRBD2; V: TRBV4-2; size: .; DNA: TGTGCCAGCAGCCAAGATCCGCAGGGACTAGCGGGGGGAGAGACCCAGTACTTC; CDR3: CASSQDPQGLAGGETQYF
J: TRBJ2-7; D: TRBD1; V: TRBV15; size: few; DNA: TGTGCCACCAGCAGAACGGGACAGGGGGTCTACGAGCAGTACTTC; CDR3: CATSRTGQGVYEQYF
J: TRBJ2-4; D: .; V: TRBV5-5; size: .; DNA: TGTGCCAGCAGCCGGGGCAGGGGCGAGATAGTCAAAAACATTCAGTACTTC; CDR3: CASSRGRGEIVKNIQYF
J: TRBJ1-5; D: .; V: TRBV6-5; size: .; DNA: TGTGCCAGCAGCCATCACAGTGGGCATCAGCCCCAGCATTTT; CDR3: CASSHHSGHQPQHF
J: TRBJ2-7; D: .; V: TRBV6-6; size: .; DNA: TGTGCCACCGACACAGAGTTTTCCTACGAGCAGTACTTC; CDR3: CATDTEFSYEQYF
J: TRBJ2-1; D: .; V: TRBV15; size: .; DNA: TGTGCCACCAGTGGGAGCTGGGATGAGCAGTTCTTC; CDR3: CATSGSWDEQFF